These T cell receptor beta chains were read from a single sample in a study of early T cells in non-severe SARS-CoV-2 infection. TCRdb passed the 5' RACE reads through MiXCR, listing each CDR3 protein once. This table has tens of thousands of distinct CDR3 sequences, approximately 4% appearing once. The sequenced material came from whole blood. These receptors were taken from an adult who was a healthcare worker with PCR-confirmed SARS-CoV-2 infection or an uninfected control (not recorded which). Both conserved end residues are part of each CDR3. Each record gives: V gene, clone size, J gene, D gene, CDR3 DNA, CDR3 protein. D genes are given only for firm matches. Size tells how often a clone was seen (once, few, many) or the class of an expanded clone, and some rows leave it out.

>TRBV20-1|many|TRBJ2-5|.
TGCAGTGCTAGGGATCCCGGCGGGGAGACCCAGTACTTC
CSARDPGGETQYF
>TRBV5-4|.|TRBJ2-4|TRBD2
TGTGCCAGCAGCTTGGATGGCGGGAGTTCAGGCAAAAACATTCAGTACTTC
CASSLDGGSSGKNIQYF
>TRBV9|.|TRBJ1-1|TRBD1
TGTGCCAGCAGCCCTCCGGGACAGGCCGGAATCACTGAAGCTTTCTTT
CASSPPGQAGITEAFF
>TRBV7-3|many|TRBJ1-1|.
TGTGCCAGCAGCTTAAGTATAGGGGGTGAAGCTTTCTTT
CASSLSIGGEAFF
>TRBV7-9|many|TRBJ2-1|.
TGTGCCAGCACCCGGGTTGCCTACAATGAGCAGTTCTTC
CASTRVAYNEQFF
>TRBV15|many|TRBJ1-1|.
TGTGCCACCAGCAGAGCAATAGGGACGGGGAACACTGAAGCTTTCTTT
CATSRAIGTGNTEAFF
>TRBV5-6|few|TRBJ1-1|.
TGTGCCAGCAGCTTGTTACCTCAGAGAATGAACACTGAAGCTTTCTTT
CASSLLPQRMNTEAFF
>TRBV7-9|many|TRBJ1-1|.
TGTGCCAGCAGCTTATCGGGGGCGCGGGGGAGGAACACTGAAGCTTTCTTT
CASSLSGARGRNTEAFF
>TRBV20-1|.|TRBJ2-3|TRBD1
TGCAGTGCTAGGGCCCAGACAGGGCGGGCGCAGTATTTT
CSARAQTGRAQYF
>TRBV18|many|TRBJ2-5|TRBD1
TGTGCCAGCTCACCTGGGACAGGGAGAGAGACCCAGTACTTC
CASSPGTGRETQYF
>TRBV7-2|many|TRBJ1-5|.
TGTGCCAGCACCCGGGGGGGCAATCAGCCCCAGCATTTT
CASTRGGNQPQHF
>TRBV5-1|many|TRBJ2-1|TRBD2
TGCGCCAGCAGCAGGGGACTAGCGGGGGCCCTTAGGTACAATGAGCAGTTCTTC
CASSRGLAGALRYNEQFF
>TRBV7-9|.|TRBJ1-3|.
TGTGCCAGCAGCTTAGGACATTGGAACACCATATATTTT
CASSLGHWNTIYF
>TRBV4-2|many|TRBJ2-1|TRBD2
TGTGCCAGCAGCCAGGGTAGCGGGAACAATGAGCAGTTCTTC
CASSQGSGNNEQFF
>TRBV5-4|.|TRBJ2-1|.
TGTGCCAGCAGCCACGGGAAGTATGAGCAGTTCTTC
CASSHGKYEQFF
>TRBV3-1|many|TRBJ2-3|TRBD2
TGTGCCAGCAGCCCCCCGTTGTTAGCGGGGTTGAATACGCAGTATTTT
CASSPPLLAGLNTQYF
>TRBV6-2/TRBV6-3|many|TRBJ2-1|.
TGTGCCAGCAGTTATAGCAGCTCCTACAATGAGCAGTTCTTC
CASSYSSSYNEQFF
>TRBV27|few|TRBJ2-7|.
TGTGCCAGCAGTTTATACTACGAGCAGTACTTC
CASSLYYEQYF
>TRBV18|once|TRBJ1-1|.
TGTGCCAGCTCACCTAAAGTCATGAACACTGAAGCTTTCTTT
CASSPKVMNTEAFF
>TRBV6-5|many|TRBJ1-1|TRBD1
TGTGCCAGCAGTTACTCGAGAGGGGGCAGAGCTTTCTTT
CASSYSRGGRAFF
>TRBV7-2|many|TRBJ2-7|TRBD2
TGTGCCAGCAGCTTAGTGCCTGGTGGACTAGCGAGGAACGAGCAGTACTTC
CASSLVPGGLARNEQYF
>TRBV6-6|many|TRBJ2-1|TRBD2
TGTGCCAGCAACACACCCATAGCGGGGGAGAATGAGCAGTTCTTC
CASNTPIAGENEQFF
>TRBV14|many|TRBJ2-5|TRBD2
TGTGCCAGCAGCCAAGGGGGACTAGAAGAGACCCAGTACTTC
CASSQGGLEETQYF
>TRBV9|many|TRBJ2-2|TRBD2
TGTGCCAGTGCCGGGAGGGCCGGTCGCACCGGGGAGCTGTTTTTT
CASAGRAGRTGELFF
>TRBV4-2|many|TRBJ2-4|.
TGTGCCAGCAGCCAAGCCACAGGGCGCATTCAGTACTTC
CASSQATGRIQYF
>TRBV5-1|many|TRBJ2-3|.
TGCGCCAGCAGCTTGCGGGATGGAGGCACAGATACGCAGTATTTT
CASSLRDGGTDTQYF
>TRBV30|many|TRBJ2-1|TRBD2
TGTGCCTGGACCCTAGCGGGAGGTTATGAGCAGTTCTTC
CAWTLAGGYEQFF
>TRBV6-1|few|TRBJ1-6|TRBD1
TGTGCCAGCAGTGACCACTTGGGACAGGGGAAAGGTTCACCCCTCCACTTT
CASSDHLGQGKGSPLHF
>TRBV19|many|TRBJ1-5|.
TGTGCCACCAGTCAGGGTCAGCCCCAGCATTTT
CATSQGQPQHF
>TRBV6-1|many|TRBJ2-2|.
TGTGCCAGCAGACATACAGGATTTGGCGGGGAGCTGTTTTTT
CASRHTGFGGELFF
>TRBV11-2|.|TRBJ2-5|.
TGTGCCAGCAGCCACTCCCGGACAGATGCAGAGACCCAGTACTTC
CASSHSRTDAETQYF
>TRBV11-1|many|TRBJ2-3|.
TGTGCCAGCAGCCCGTCCGGCGGTACAGATACGCAGTATTTT
CASSPSGGTDTQYF
>TRBV28|few|TRBJ2-3|.
TGTGCCAGCAGTCTCGGACTGTCGGATACGCAGTATTTT
CASSLGLSDTQYF
>TRBV6-6|many|TRBJ1-5|.
TGTGCCAGCAGTTACCAGAGCTACGGGCAGCCCCAGCATTTT
CASSYQSYGQPQHF
>TRBV6-6|many|TRBJ2-3|.
TGTGCCAGCAGTCACGGCCGAAAGGGGGATACGCAGTATTTT
CASSHGRKGDTQYF
>TRBV29-1|medium-sized|TRBJ2-1|TRBD2
TGCAGCGTTGAGGTTAGCGGGAGTTTCTTTGAGTTCAATGAGCAGTTCTTC
CSVEVSGSFFEFNEQFF
>TRBV3-1|many|TRBJ2-7|TRBD2
TGTGCCAGCAGTCCCGGGACTAGCGGGATCGGCGAGCAGTACTTC
CASSPGTSGIGEQYF
>TRBV20-1|many|TRBJ2-7|.
TGCAGTGCTAGAGATCTGGACACCTTTCCCTACGAGCAGTACTTC
CSARDLDTFPYEQYF
>TRBV18|few|TRBJ2-1|.
TGTGCCAGCTCACCTGAGACGGGTGGACACAATGAGCAGTTCTTC
CASSPETGGHNEQFF
>TRBV21-1|many|TRBJ2-5|.
TGTGCCAGCAGCCCCCCAGGCGGTCGCCTGCTTCAAGAGACCCAGTACTTC
CASSPPGGRLLQETQYF
>TRBV12-3/TRBV12-4|many|TRBJ2-3|.
TGTGCCAGCAGTTTTTTACTAAGCACAGATACGCAGTATTTT
CASSFLLSTDTQYF
>TRBV18|many|TRBJ2-3|TRBD2
TGTGCCAGCTCACCGACCCGAAGCGGGAGCTCTTCAGATACGCAGTATTTT
CASSPTRSGSSSDTQYF
>TRBV5-4|many|TRBJ2-3|.
TGTGCCAGCAGCAGGGGGGGAGGAGGCACAGATACGCAGTATTTT
CASSRGGGGTDTQYF
>TRBV20-1|many|TRBJ2-1|TRBD1
TGCAGTGCTAGGGGGACAGGGGATTCCAATGAGCAGTTCTTC
CSARGTGDSNEQFF
>TRBV6-6|many|TRBJ1-5|.
TGTGCCAGCAGACAGGTCAATCAGCCCCAGCATTTT
CASRQVNQPQHF